The 13 T cell receptor beta chains below all came from one sample that was sequenced in a study of T cells in localized non-small cell lung cancer. Data came from immunoSEQ multiplex PCR; TCRdb stores just in-frame clones and leaves some out. The sample shows 20,000 to 25,000 clones, about 85% of them seen only once. The sequences come from PBMCs, collected before any cancer treatment. These receptors originate from a woman aged 40-69 years with stage II squamous cell lung carcinoma.

The CDR3 loop reads CASSQDHSAHWNTEAFF. The CDR3 bases are TGCGCCAGCAGCCAAGATCATTCCGCGCATTGGAACACTGAAGCTTTCTTT. This chain links TRBV4-3 with TRBJ1-1; no reliable D call. The germline gives CDR1 LGHNA, CDR2 YSLEER. The CDR3 has 17 amino acids. Trimming stripped 0 bases from V and 1 base from J, with 15 bases between.

This clone was found once. The chain couples TRBV19 to TRBJ2-2; 7 positions agree with TRBD1. CDR3 length equals 14 residues. CDR1 and CDR2 from the germline V gene are LNHDA and SQIVND (reference sequence). The ends lost 9 bases at V and 4 bases at J; junction bases unmatched: 8. DNA for the CDR3: TGTGCCAGCTCCACAGGGGCGGGCACCGGGGAGCTGTTTTTT. Translated: CASSTGAGTGELFF.

The chain couples TRBV5-6 to TRBJ1-1; TRBD1 agrees at 7 bases. V gave up 0 bases and J gave up 7 bases; unmatched junction bases: 9. There are 15 residues in the CDR3. Germline loops: CDR1 SGHDT, CDR2 YYEEEE. In DNA form, the CDR3 reads TGTGCCAGCAGCTTGGCCGGGACAGTTCACCATGAAGCTTTCTTT. This sequence encodes CASSLAGTVHHEAFF.

The chain employs TRBV7-2 and TRBJ2-5, with 10 bases matching TRBD2. Trimming at V came to 5 bases and at J to 9 bases, leaving 9 bases not matched to a gene. The CDR3 extends over 14 amino acids. Germline V gene lookup returns CDR1 SGHTA and CDR2 FQGNSA. CDR3 region: CASSTASGGVAQYF. In DNA form, the CDR3 reads TGTGCCAGCAGCACCGCTAGCGGGGGTGTGGCCCAGTACTTC.

The V and J genes are TRBV19 and TRBJ2-1; D is perhaps TRBD1 (8 bases). Germline V gives CDR1 LNHDA, CDR2 SQIVND (reference sequence). The CDR3 runs 15 residues. Deletions cut 6 bases from V and 7 bases from J, with 19 bases between. This chain's CDR3 is CASRQGGGPGNEQFF. CDR3 bases: TGTGCCAGTAGACAGGGGGGAGGGCCGGGGAATGAGCAGTTCTTC.

The CDR3 coding sequence is TGTGCCAGCAGAAATGTCCCGGGACAGGGAAGGATGAACACTGAAGCTTTCTTT. It yields the protein CASRNVPGQGRMNTEAFF. The V call is TRBV28, the J call TRBJ1-1; 9 bases align to TRBD1. Germline values: CDR1 MDHEN, CDR2 SYDVKM. Trimming cost V 6 bases and J 0 bases; bases outside gene matches: 14. The CDR3 covers 18 residues.

The CDR3 protein is CASRPDRSGNTIYF. CDR3 bases: TGTGCCAGCAGACCCGACAGGTCTGGAAACACCATATATTTT. V is TRBV28 and J is TRBJ1-3, with a weak D call TRBD1 (6 bases). CDR1 is MDHEN and CDR2 is SYDVKM in the germline V gene. The CDR3 loop spans 14 amino acids. The V gene lost 6 bases and the J gene lost 1 base, with 10 bases spanning the gap.

This clone was detected once. V usage is TRBV15 and J usage is TRBJ1-1; D unclear. Germline V gene data show CDR1 as LNHNV and CDR2 as YYDKDF (reference sequence). The V gene lost 5 bases and the J gene lost 5 bases, with 6 bases spanning the gap. The CDR3 is made up of 11 amino acids. As DNA, the CDR3 is TGTGCCACCAGCTCCCGGACTGAAGCTTTCTTT. Translating gives CATSSRTEAFF.

CDR3 DNA: TGTGCCAGCAGCCGCGGGCGGAACACTGAAGCTTTCTTT. Amino acids: CASSRGRNTEAFF. The chain joins TRBV11-3 to TRBJ1-1, with D uncertain. CDR1 is SGHNT and CDR2 is YENEEA in the germline V gene. V lost 5 bases and J 1 base, leaving 8 bases between the germline ends. CDR3 length: 13 amino acids.

The gene calls are TRBV7-9 and TRBJ2-7; TRBD1 aligns across 9 bases. The CDR3 has 14 residues. Trimming removed 4 bases from V and 3 bases from J; junction bases left unmatched: 4. CDR1 SEHNR and CDR2 FQNEAQ come from the germline V gene (reference sequence). The CDR3 reads CASSSGTGSYEQYF. The CDR3 DNA is TGTGCCAGCAGCTCAGGGACAGGGAGCTACGAGCAGTACTTC.

V and J are TRBV2 and TRBJ1-2; possible D gene TRBD1, 5 bases. Germline CDR1 reads SNHLY; CDR2 reads FYNNEI. The CDR3 extends over 13 amino acids. With 5 bases removed from V and 8 bases from J, the gap between germline ends came to 15 bases. CDR3 DNA: TGTGCCAGCAGTTTCGGACTCTCAGGGGGCTACACCTTC. It yields the protein CASSFGLSGGYTF.

The V gene is TRBV7-2, the J gene TRBJ2-1; TRBD2 is a possible D gene (7 bases). Trimming left V 2 bases short and J 9 bases short, with 20 bases between. Germline values: CDR1 SGHTA, CDR2 FQGNSA. The CDR3 length is 16 residues. The CDR3 sequence: CASSLNGGGLGSEQFF. The CDR3 nucleotides read TGTGCCAGCAGCTTAAACGGCGGGGGCCTGGGGTCTGAGCAGTTCTTC.

This chain uses TRBV5-4 with TRBJ1-1; 8 positions match TRBD1. After removal of 5 bases from V and 4 bases from J, the junction contained 7 bases not matched to a gene. The CDR3 totals 14 residues. Germline-derived CDR1 and CDR2 are SGHNT and YYREEE (reference sequence). The CDR3 nucleotides are TGTGCCAGCAGTTCGACAGGGGAAGCCACTGAAGCTTTCTTT. It encodes CASSSTGEATEAFF.